This T cell receptor (beta chain) emerged from a study of blood T cell repertoires in COVID-19. Overall study: Whether acute or convalescent, the COVID-19 samples came from the United States, Italy and Spain.

CDR1 SGHAT and CDR2 FQNNGV come from the germline V gene. The V segment lost 5 bases and the J segment 2 bases; nucleotides outside the gene matches: 10. The CDR3 extends over 16 amino acids. Source study methods: Estimation of nucleated cell counts relied on the amplification of reference gene primers. This table comes from immunoSEQ multiplex PCR, and its TCRdb copy is limited to in-frame clones, with some not included. That table supplies the V and J calls and clone size; D and trimming were determined from the DNA. The sample holds tens of thousands of clones, about four fifths seen once. This sequence originates from a human donor in a cohort sampled during active COVID-19. The chain couples TRBV11-2 to TRBJ2-7, with 9 bases identical to TRBD1. What was sequenced was peripheral blood. The CDR3 region has the DNA TGTGCCAGCAGCCACCCACAGGGGGCCAAGCCCTACGAGCAGTACTTC. Encoded protein: CASSHPQGAKPYEQYF.